This TCR beta chain stems from a study of siplizumab effects on memory and regulatory T cells. Turning to this clone: The antigen is not known.

Per germline, CDR1 MNHEY and CDR2 SMNVEV (reference sequence). The ends lost 3 bases at V and 11 bases at J; junction bases unmatched: 4. This CDR3 comprises 11 residues. Regarding the study as a whole: Apparently key alloresponse contributors, naive T cells also seemed more diverse than memory cells.

Using immunoSEQ multiplex PCR, the repertoire was profiled, and TCRdb retains in-frame clones only, with some absent. The sample includes 50,000 to 60,000 clones, roughly 87% of them seen just once. The sequenced material came from naive CD8+ T cells sorted from blood. The receptor was derived from a human donor in good health. The chain combines TRBV27 with TRBJ2-7; 7 bases are shared with TRBD1. The CDR3 protein is CASSFGTEEYF. Here the CDR3 DNA reads TGTGCCAGCAGTTTCGGGACAGAGGAGTACTTC.